These T cell receptor beta chains were read from a single sample in a study of T cells after yellow fever vaccination. One entry per CDR3 protein, called by TCRdb with MiXCR from the 5' RACE reads. The data contain some 100,000 distinct CDR3 sequences, 7.2% of them singletons. Sequencing was performed on CD4+ T cells sorted from PBMCs, taken roughly 46 days after the first yellow fever vaccination. Receptor source: a man aged 18 to 35 who received the YFV17D yellow fever vaccine. The CDR3 runs from the conserved cysteine through the conserved F or W. The D gene is left open where the match is weak. The listing skips clone size in some rows; elsewhere it reads once, few, many or a size class.

clone_size	v_call	d_call	j_call	cdr3_aa	cdr3_nt
many	TRBV2	TRBD2	TRBJ2-3	CASSEEVAGGTDTQYF	TGTGCCAGCAGTGAAGAAGTAGCGGGGGGCACAGATACGCAGTATTTT
few	TRBV27	TRBD2	TRBJ2-3	CASTGLAGPLRRDTQYF	TGTGCCAGCACGGGGCTAGCGGGGCCCCTCAGGAGAGATACGCAGTATTTT
many	TRBV6-5	NA	TRBJ2-7	CASSTGGTAYEQYF	TGTGCCAGCAGTACAGGCGGGACAGCCTACGAGCAGTACTTC
many	TRBV20-1	NA	TRBJ2-4	CSPRQALAKNIQYF	TGCAGTCCTCGGCAGGCTCTAGCCAAAAACATTCAGTACTTC
many	TRBV12-3/TRBV12-4	TRBD2	TRBJ2-7	CASSLPGLAGFYEQYF	TGTGCCAGCAGTTTACCGGGACTAGCGGGGTTCTACGAGCAGTACTTC
many	TRBV4-1	NA	TRBJ1-1	CASSLLGMNTEAFF	TGCGCCAGCAGCCTTCTAGGGATGAACACTGAAGCTTTCTTT
few	TRBV19	NA	TRBJ2-3	CASSADPRTDTQYF	TGTGCCAGTAGTGCGGACCCCCGCACAGATACGCAGTATTTT
many	TRBV29-1	NA	TRBJ1-2	CSVEDSGTPAHGYTF	TGCAGCGTTGAAGATAGTGGGACACCGGCACATGGCTACACCTTC
few	TRBV5-1	NA	TRBJ2-7	CASSLVAGREQYF	TGCGCCAGCAGCTTGGTTGCAGGGAGGGAGCAGTACTTC
few	TRBV5-4	TRBD2	TRBJ2-7	CASSFPSWTSGGNLSYEQYF	TGTGCCAGCAGCTTTCCCTCCTGGACTAGCGGGGGAAATCTCTCCTACGAGCAGTACTTC
many	TRBV7-2	TRBD1	TRBJ2-1	CASSYSGGFSYNEQFF	TGTGCCAGCAGCTATTCAGGGGGCTTCTCCTACAATGAGCAGTTCTTC
few	TRBV7-9	NA	TRBJ1-1	CASSSTGFRNTEAFF	TGTGCCAGCAGCTCCACAGGGTTTCGGAACACTGAAGCTTTCTTT
many	TRBV27	NA	TRBJ2-7	CASSLNFRGEQYF	TGTGCCAGCAGTTTAAATTTCAGGGGCGAGCAGTACTTC
many	TRBV10-1	TRBD1	TRBJ2-1	CASSFRGHRVQFF	TGCGCCAGCAGCTTCAGGGGGCATCGCGTGCAGTTCTTC
many	TRBV5-1	NA	TRBJ2-1	CASSLARYNEQFF	TGCGCCAGCAGCTTGGCCCGATACAATGAGCAGTTCTTC
NA	TRBV12-3/TRBV12-4	NA	TRBJ1-5	CASSLWVQPQHF	TGTGCCAGCAGTTTATGGGTACAGCCCCAGCATTTT
many	TRBV10-3	TRBD1	TRBJ2-7	CAISGTGGFEQYF	TGTGCCATCAGTGGGACAGGGGGATTCGAGCAGTACTTC
few	TRBV29-1	NA	TRBJ2-3	CSVAGEASTDTQYF	TGCAGCGTTGCCGGCGAAGCTAGCACAGATACGCAGTATTTT
many	TRBV7-9	TRBD1	TRBJ1-1	CASSPRQGTEAFF	TGTGCCAGCAGCCCCCGACAGGGAACTGAAGCTTTCTTT
many	TRBV4-3	NA	TRBJ1-3	CASSHRLGGSGNTIYF	TGCGCCAGCAGCCACCGTTTGGGGGGCTCTGGAAACACCATATATTTT
many	TRBV7-9	TRBD2	TRBJ2-3	CATLRRGADTQYF	TGTGCCACCCTGAGGCGGGGGGCAGATACGCAGTATTTT
many	TRBV6-5	TRBD1	TRBJ2-7	CASSYSGTGGYEQYF	TGTGCCAGCAGTTACTCGGGGACAGGGGGCTACGAGCAGTACTTC
many	TRBV7-2	NA	TRBJ1-5	CASSSGTRENQPQHF	TGTGCCAGCAGCTCCGGGACAAGGGAGAATCAGCCCCAGCATTTT
many	TRBV30	NA	TRBJ2-1	CAWSRHRSRYNEQFF	TGTGCCTGGAGTCGGCACAGGTCCAGGTACAATGAGCAGTTCTTC
many	TRBV18	NA	TRBJ1-4	CASSPADIGEKLFF	TGTGCCAGCTCACCGGCGGACATTGGGGAAAAACTGTTTTTT
many	TRBV9	NA	TRBJ1-2	CASSVVRDTSGYTF	TGTGCCAGCAGCGTAGTCCGGGACACAAGTGGCTACACCTTC
many	TRBV11-2	NA	TRBJ2-3	CASSLEGPGGVDTQYF	TGTGCCAGCAGCTTAGAAGGTCCGGGGGGCGTAGATACGCAGTATTTT
many	TRBV28	TRBD2	TRBJ2-4	CASSSSVGRGGNIQYF	TGTGCCAGCAGTTCATCGGTGGGGCGGGGGGGAAACATTCAGTACTTC
many	TRBV15	TRBD1	TRBJ2-1	CATKRQGYNEQFF	TGTGCCACTAAACGACAGGGGTACAATGAGCAGTTCTTC
few	TRBV25-1	NA	TRBJ1-3	CASSAIRTSGERSGNTIYF	TGTGCCAGCAGCGCAATCCGTACCTCAGGGGAGAGATCTGGAAACACCATATATTTT
many	TRBV6-1	TRBD2	TRBJ2-3	CASGLAGITADTQYF	TGTGCCAGTGGACTAGCGGGTATCACGGCAGATACGCAGTATTTT
many	TRBV6-5	TRBD1	TRBJ1-2	CASSYATGFGLDGYTF	TGTGCCAGCAGTTACGCGACAGGGTTTGGACTGGATGGCTACACCTTC
many	TRBV5-1	NA	TRBJ2-4	CASSLDGLAKNIQYF	TGCGCCAGCAGCTTGGACGGACTAGCCAAAAACATTCAGTACTTC
many	TRBV4-1	NA	TRBJ1-3	CASSTGGFSGNTIYF	TGCGCCAGCTCCACCGGTGGCTTCTCTGGAAACACCATATATTTT
many	TRBV20-1	TRBD2	TRBJ2-3	CSARPPSGGATDTQYF	TGCAGTGCTAGACCCCCTAGCGGGGGGGCCACAGATACGCAGTATTTT